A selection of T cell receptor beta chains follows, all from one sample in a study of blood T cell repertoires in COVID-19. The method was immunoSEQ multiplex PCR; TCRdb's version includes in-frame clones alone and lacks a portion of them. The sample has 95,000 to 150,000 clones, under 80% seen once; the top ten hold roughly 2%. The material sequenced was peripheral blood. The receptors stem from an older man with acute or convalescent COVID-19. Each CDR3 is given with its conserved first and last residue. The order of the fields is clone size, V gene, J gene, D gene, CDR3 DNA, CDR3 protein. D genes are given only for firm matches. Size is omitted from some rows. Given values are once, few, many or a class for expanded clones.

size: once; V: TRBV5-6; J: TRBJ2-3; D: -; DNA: TGTGCCAGCAGCTTGGTAGGGACATCAGATACGCAGTATTTT; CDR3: CASSLVGTSDTQYF
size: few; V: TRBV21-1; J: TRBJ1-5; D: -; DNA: TGTGCCAGCCGATACAGGGTGAATAATCAGCCCCAGCATTTT; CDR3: CASRYRVNNQPQHF
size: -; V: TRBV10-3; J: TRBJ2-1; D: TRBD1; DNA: TGTGCCGGCGCCGGGACAGGGGACAATGAGCAGTTCTTC; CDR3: CAGAGTGDNEQFF
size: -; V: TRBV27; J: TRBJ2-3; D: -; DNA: TGTGCCAGCAGTAATCTAGGGGCAGTTTATACGCAGTATTTT; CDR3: CASSNLGAVYTQYF
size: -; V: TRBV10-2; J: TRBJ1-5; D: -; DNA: TGCGCCAGCAGTGAACAGAGACGGCAGCCCCAGCATTTT; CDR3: CASSEQRRQPQHF
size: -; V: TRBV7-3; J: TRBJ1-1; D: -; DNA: TGTGCCAGCAGCCTACAGGGTCGGCACACTGAAGCTTTCTTT; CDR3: CASSLQGRHTEAFF
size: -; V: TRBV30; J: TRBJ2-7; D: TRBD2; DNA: TGTGCCTGGAGTGTAGCCAGGGAGGGCGAGCAGTACTTC; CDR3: CAWSVAREGEQYF
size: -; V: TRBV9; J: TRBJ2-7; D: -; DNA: TGTGCCAGCAGCGTAGGTCAGTACCCCTACGAGCAGTACTTC; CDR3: CASSVGQYPYEQYF
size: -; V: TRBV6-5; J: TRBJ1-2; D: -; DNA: TGTGCCAGCAGGGTGACACGGACTGGTAACTATGGCTACACCTTC; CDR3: CASRVTRTGNYGYTF
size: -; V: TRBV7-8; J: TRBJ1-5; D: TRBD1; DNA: TGTGCCAGCAGCTTTTTCCGAGACAGGGGCTTTCAGCCCCAGCATTTT; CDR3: CASSFFRDRGFQPQHF
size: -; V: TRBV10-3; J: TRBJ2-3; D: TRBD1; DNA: TGTGCCATCAGGGCCCCGGGACAGGAGGGGGCCACAGATACGCAGTATTTT; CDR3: CAIRAPGQEGATDTQYF
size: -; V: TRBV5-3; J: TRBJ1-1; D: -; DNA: TGTGCCAGAAGACCTACGGTGGACACTGAAGCTTTCTTT; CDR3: CARRPTVDTEAFF
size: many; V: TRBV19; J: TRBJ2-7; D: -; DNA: TGTGCCACCCAAACCCCAGGGTTAACCTACGAGCAGTACTTC; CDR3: CATQTPGLTYEQYF
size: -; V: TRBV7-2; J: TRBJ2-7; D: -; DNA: TGTGCCAGCAGCTTGTACTTGTCGGGACAAAGAGGGTACGAGCAGTACTTC; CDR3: CASSLYLSGQRGYEQYF
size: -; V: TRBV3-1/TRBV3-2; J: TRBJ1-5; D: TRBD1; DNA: TGTGCCAGCAGCCAAGATACAGGGGGGGGACAGCCCCAGCATTTT; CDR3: CASSQDTGGGQPQHF
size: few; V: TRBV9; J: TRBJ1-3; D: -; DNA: TGTGCCAGCAGCGTTCGGAGCTCTGGAAACACCATATATTTT; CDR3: CASSVRSSGNTIYF
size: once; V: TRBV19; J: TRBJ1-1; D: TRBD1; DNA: TGTGCCAGTAGAAGAAGTGTGACAGGGTACACTGAAGCTTTCTTT; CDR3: CASRRSVTGYTEAFF
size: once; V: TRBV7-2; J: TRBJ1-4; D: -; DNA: TGTGCCAGCAGCCATACGCGGACAGCGGCTAATGAAAAACTGTTTTTT; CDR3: CASSHTRTAANEKLFF
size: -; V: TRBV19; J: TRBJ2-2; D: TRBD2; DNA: TGTGCCAGTAGTATCAGCGGGGTAGCGACCGGGGAGCTGTTTTTT; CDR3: CASSISGVATGELFF
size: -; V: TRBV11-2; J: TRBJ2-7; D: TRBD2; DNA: TGTGCCAGCAGAACTGACGGGCCGGGACTAGCGGTTTTCTACGAGCAGTACTTC; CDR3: CASRTDGPGLAVFYEQYF
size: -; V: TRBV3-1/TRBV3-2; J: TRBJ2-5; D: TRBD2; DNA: TGTGCCAGCAGACGACTAGCGGAACAAGAGACCCAGTACTTC; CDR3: CASRRLAEQETQYF
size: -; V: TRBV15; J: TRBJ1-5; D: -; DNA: TGTGCCACCAGCAGATATGTAGTGGGGAGGGGCCAGCCCCAGCATTTT; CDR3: CATSRYVVGRGQPQHF
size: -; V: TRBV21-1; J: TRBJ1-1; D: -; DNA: TGTGCCAGCAGCAAAGGGAGGGCAGGGAAGTGTGAAGCTTTCTTT; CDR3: CASSKGRAGKCEAFF
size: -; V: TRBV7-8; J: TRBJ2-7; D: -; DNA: TGTGCCAGCAGCTTACTATCGCTCTACGAGCAGTACTTC; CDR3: CASSLLSLYEQYF
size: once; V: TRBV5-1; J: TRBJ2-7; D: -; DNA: TGCGCCAGCAGCTTGTATGCGGAATCCTACGAGCAGTACTTC; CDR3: CASSLYAESYEQYF
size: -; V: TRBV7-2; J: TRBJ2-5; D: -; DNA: TGTGCCAGCAGCTTTCAAGGGGGTGGGGAGACCCAGTACTTC; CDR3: CASSFQGGGETQYF
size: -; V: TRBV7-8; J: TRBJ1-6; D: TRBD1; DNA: TGTGCCAGCAGCTTAGGGGACAGGGCTAATTCACCCCTCCACTTT; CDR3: CASSLGDRANSPLHF
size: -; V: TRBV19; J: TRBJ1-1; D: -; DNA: TGTGCCAGTAACCCTCGACGGACTGACTGGGCTTTCTTT; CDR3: CASNPRRTDWAFF
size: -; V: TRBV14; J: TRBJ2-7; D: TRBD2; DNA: TGTGCCAGCAGCCAACCGGCGGTAGCGGGGGGAACCTACGAGCAGTACTTC; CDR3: CASSQPAVAGGTYEQYF
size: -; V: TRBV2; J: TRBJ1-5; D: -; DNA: TGTGCCAGCAGTGAAGCGCTTGCGGGGGCTCAGCCCCAGCATTTT; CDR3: CASSEALAGAQPQHF
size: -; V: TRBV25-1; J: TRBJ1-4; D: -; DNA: TGTGCCAGCAAATCAACAGGGTTACATAATGAAAAACTGTTTTTT; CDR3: CASKSTGLHNEKLFF
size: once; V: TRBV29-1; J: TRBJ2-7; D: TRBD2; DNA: TGCAGCGCCGCGGGGGGCTCCTACTACGAGCAGTACTTC; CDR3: CSAAGGSYYEQYF
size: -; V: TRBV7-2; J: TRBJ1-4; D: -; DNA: TGTGCCAGCAGCTTAGCCGGGAGAACTAATGAAAAACTGTTTTTT; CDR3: CASSLAGRTNEKLFF
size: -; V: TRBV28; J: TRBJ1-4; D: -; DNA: TGTGCCAGCAGTCGGGGGGCAACTAATGAAAAACTGTTTTTT; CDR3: CASSRGATNEKLFF
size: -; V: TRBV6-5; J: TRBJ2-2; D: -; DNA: TGTGCCAGCATCAGTCCGAACACCGGGGAGCTGTTTTTT; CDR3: CASISPNTGELFF
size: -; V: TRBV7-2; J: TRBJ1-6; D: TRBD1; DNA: TGTGCCAGCAACCGACAGGGCGAATCACCCCTCCACTTT; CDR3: CASNRQGESPLHF
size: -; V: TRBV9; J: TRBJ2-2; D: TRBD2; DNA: TGTGCCAGCAGCGTAGCTACTAGCGGCCACGCGAACACCGGGGAGCTGTTTTTT; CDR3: CASSVATSGHANTGELFF
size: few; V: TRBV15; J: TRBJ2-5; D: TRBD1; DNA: TGTGCCACCAGCAGAGAACAGGGGGCAGAGACCCAGTACTTC; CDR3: CATSREQGAETQYF
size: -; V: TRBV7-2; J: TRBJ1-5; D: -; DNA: TGTGCCAGCAGCTCCGACTGGGGGGGCGGTCAGCCCCAGCATTTT; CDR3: CASSSDWGGGQPQHF
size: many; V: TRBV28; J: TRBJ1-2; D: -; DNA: TGTGCCAGCAGTTCCGGGACAAACTATGGCTACACCTTC; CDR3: CASSSGTNYGYTF
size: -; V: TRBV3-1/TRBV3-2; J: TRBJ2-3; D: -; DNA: TGTGCCAGCAGCCAAGCGGGGGGCCAGGGATGGGAGTATTTT; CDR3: CASSQAGGQGWEYF
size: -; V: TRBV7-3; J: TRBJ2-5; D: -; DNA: TGTGCCAGCAGCTTGAACGGGGGATATAACCAAGAGACCCAGTACTTC; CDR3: CASSLNGGYNQETQYF
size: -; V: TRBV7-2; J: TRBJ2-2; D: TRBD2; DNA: TGTGCCAGCAGCTTGGCGAGCGGGGGGCTCACCGGGGAGCTGTTTTTT; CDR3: CASSLASGGLTGELFF
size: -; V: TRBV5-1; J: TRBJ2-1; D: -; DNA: TGCGCCAGCAGCTGGGCTCAACCAGGACAGACGATCTACAATGAGCAGTTCTTC; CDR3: CASSWAQPGQTIYNEQFF
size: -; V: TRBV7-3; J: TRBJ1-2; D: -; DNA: TGTGCCAGCAGCTTAGATCCGGCTAACTATGGCTACACCTTC; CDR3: CASSLDPANYGYTF
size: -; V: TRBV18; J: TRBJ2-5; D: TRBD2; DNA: TGTGCCAGCTCACCACCTTTCACTAGCGGGCCCCAAGAGACCCAGTACTTC; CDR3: CASSPPFTSGPQETQYF
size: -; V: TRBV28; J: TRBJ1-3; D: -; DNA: TGTGCCAGCAGTTTGTTTACTCGAAACACCATATATTTT; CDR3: CASSLFTRNTIYF